A single T cell receptor beta chain is shown here with its context. In this sample, this clonotype turned up a few times. Its cognate antigen has yet to be identified. There are no base qualities to consult, and no much larger clone falls within one base. The protocol used for the library was 5' RACE. TCRdb records Illumina HiSeq 2500 as the sequencer. A second PCR of about 7 to 12 cycles was run with a J-beta primer mix and a sample-barcoded 5' primer. Each TCR beta cDNA molecule received a unique molecular identifier from a template-switch 5' adaptor carrying 12 random nucleotides. Each sample yielded at least 3 million CDR3-containing paired-end reads. The Mint cDNA synthesis kit, primed by a TRBC-specific oligonucleotide, was used to synthesize first-strand cDNA from all RNA. After uracil-DNA glycosylase treatment, a first 18-cycle PCR used universal primers M1SS and BC2_uni_R on all cDNA. The paper's processing steps were these. Normalization of each sample was performed by random selection of 1 million high-quality reads, each carrying a distinct molecular identifier. Reads sharing molecular identifiers were discarded rather than binned into consensus sequences. MiTCR, with a Q25 quality threshold and the strictest error-elimination algorithm, was used for CDR3 identification, clonotype clustering and error correction. Lower-bound total TCR beta diversity was estimated with a nonparametric unseen species model using Euler transformation. TCRdb passed the public sequencing reads through fastp at Q25 and MiXCR, retaining productive beta sequences. Every CDR3 protein is listed once, alongside the most common genes and DNA of its rows. The authors' filters were not applied to this entry. In this sample the table shows roughly 800,000 distinct CDR3 sequences, just under 25% of which occur a single time. The ten largest account for under 4.5% of the sample.

The sample originates from a study of blood T cells in healthy people across ages (dated by TCRdb to between 2015 and 2016). With regard to the full study: In model experiments, template switching captured roughly one uniquely barcoded TCR beta cDNA molecule for every two T cells. Using deep sequencing normalized with unique cDNA molecular identifiers, the study measured how TCR beta repertoire diversity changes with age. The study analyzed two additional independent replicas of 1 million unique cDNA reads from the same blood draw for two donors, one aged 18 to 29 and one aged 80 or older. Four age groups were formed from the donors: young (average approximately 15 years), middle-aged (approximately 40), aged (62) and long-lived (around 82).

Results the study describes overall, beyond this receptor: The percentage of naive T cells measured by flow cytometry correlated strongly with observed TCR beta diversity. As age increased, observed TCR beta diversity per million T cells dropped in a roughly linear way, and a significant reduction was already evident by age 40. Because profiling used bulk unsorted PBMCs, naive and antigen-experienced compartments could not be compared conclusively. Donor CMV infection status was unknown, potentially confounding age-related changes in expanded clonotypes. Estimates of total diversity based on one million sequenced T cells were regarded as lower bounds and as underestimates. Compared with the aged group, more naive CD4+ T cells, fewer expanded clones and increased TCR diversity were shown by the long-lived group, suggesting age selection.

The donors were 40 or so Caucasian individuals from Russia, aged 6 to 90 years, who were systemically healthy. Each donor gave 8 to 10 milliliters of peripheral blood, drawn into EDTA-treated Vacutainer tubes. Ficoll-Paque density-gradient centrifugation was used to isolate PBMCs, with at least 6 million obtained per sample. Total RNA was extracted from PBMCs with Trizol reagent, with at least 5.5 micrograms obtained per sample. For every donor, an aliquot of PBMCs went through flow cytometry to measure the percentages of naive CD45RAhigh/CD27high T cells. The data were also submitted as part of a second study, on T cells of mothers and their children. As noted in the second study: Nine systemically healthy Caucasian individuals, comprising three mothers and their six children, were included as donors. cDNA synthesis consumed the entire amount of extracted RNA, loaded at approximately 1.6 ug RNA in each 15 ul reaction. Sample barcodes and 2-4 random nucleotides were added via the M1S primer in the second PCR. Over 8.5 million TCR beta CDR3 reads were obtained for each mother, and approximately 3 million reads were obtained for each child. TCR recombination output is similarly shaped by thymic selection in related and unrelated pairs, with a minor effect exerted by inherited differences. Normalized repertoire overlap was always slightly but never significantly higher in related than unrelated mother-child pairs. Persistent microchimeric T cell clones were not detected, at a sensitivity of about 99 clones per million clonotypes. The study used deep NGS to compare TCR beta repertoires of mothers and children, seeking features distinguishing related mother-child pairs from unrelated individuals. The mean age was about 37 +/- 4 years for the mothers and around 11 +/- 4 years for the children. After adapter ligation with NEBNext reagents, the libraries were sequenced on Illumina HiSeq 2000 with 100+100 nt paired-end reads. To prevent cross-contamination, the mother and child libraries were prepared one month apart and sequenced in separate runs. Each donor had between 500,000 and 2,000,000 distinct TCR beta clonotypes identified. Naive TCR beta clonotypes were estimated from low-frequency clonotypes matched to each donor's FACS-determined naive share, without sorting.

The sequence derives from a boy aged 10-17 years in good health. Sequencing was done on a sample of blood.

The encoded CDR3 is CASSRSGAQETQYF. The DNA is TGTGCCAGCAGCCGTAGCGGGGCCCAAGAGACCCAGTACTTC. The rearrangement combines TRBV7-9 with TRBJ2-5, with 8 central nucleotides matching TRBD2. The CDR3 holds 14 amino acids from the cysteine to the phenylalanine. The entry retains the CDR3 DNA only, 42 bases that are in frame from base 1. The germline V end is reduced by 5 bases and the J end by 1 base; junction bases left unmatched: 3. CDR1 and CDR2, per the germline V gene (reference sequence), are SEHNR and FQNEAQ.